The 9 T cell receptor beta chains below all came from one sample that was sequenced in a study of T-cell memory formation after mild COVID-19. TCRdb re-called the 5' RACE reads with MiXCR, one entry per CDR3 protein. The table lists hundreds of thousands of distinct CDR3 sequences, roughly an eighth of them singletons, with about a fifth in the top ten. Sequencing was performed on PBMCs or a T cell subset sorted from them (not recorded which). The receptor source for this set is a man younger than 30 who had mild COVID-19 (a few samples of this study predate the infection). Cell type and time point are not known.

This clonotype was observed a few times. The genes are TRBV4-3 and TRBJ2-2; D call uncertain. The CDR3 sequence is 15 residues long. Germline-derived CDR1 and CDR2 are LGHNA and YSLEER. V dropped 0 bases and J dropped 6 bases, with 11 bases sitting between them. The CDR3 region is CASSQDRRVPGELFF. Here the CDR3 DNA reads TGCGCCAGCAGCCAAGATCGAAGGGTGCCCGGGGAGCTGTTTTTT.

The chain joins TRBV2 to TRBJ2-3; maybe TRBD2 (5 bases). The CDR3 has 13 residues. Germline assignment: CDR1 SNHLY and CDR2 FYNNEI. Trimming cost V 4 bases and J 3 bases, with 8 bases left between them. In nucleotides, the CDR3 is TGTGCCAGCAGTGTCCCGGGGACAGATACGCAGTATTTT. This encodes CASSVPGTDTQYF.

This clonotype appeared a few times. The chain is built from TRBV7-9 and TRBJ2-5; D possibly corresponds to TRBD2 (5 bases). The V end was cut by 7 bases, the J end by 2 bases, with 20 bases between. The CDR3 loop spans 16 amino acids. From germline, CDR1 is SEHNR and CDR2 FQNEAQ (reference sequence). CDR3 nucleotides: TGTGCCAGCACCCCGAGGTGGGAGCCTACTCAAGAGACCCAGTACTTC. It encodes CASTPRWEPTQETQYF.

This clonotype was found a few times. The chain carries TRBV5-1 and TRBJ1-2; D may be TRBD1 (5 bases). V gave up 4 bases and J gave up 5 bases, with 21 bases separating them. Germline V CDR1 and CDR2: SGHRS, YFSETQ. The CDR3 covers 16 residues. DNA of the CDR3: TGCGCCAGCAGCCCAATAAGGACGGGGCATTGGTATGGCTACACCTTC. This translates into CASSPIRTGHWYGYTF.

This clonotype turned up a few times. The rearrangement uses TRBV24-1 and TRBJ2-2; D is undetermined. Between the trimmed V and J ends, which lost 4 bases and 8 bases, there was a span of 10 bases. CDR1 and CDR2 from the germline V gene are KGHDR and SFDVKD. The CDR3 has 13 residues. CDR3 DNA: TGTGCCACCAGTGAAACGGCTTCGGGGGAGCTGTTTTTT. Translation: CATSETASGELFF.

This clonotype was counted a few times. The chain combines TRBV5-5 with TRBJ1-1; 11 nucleotides align to TRBD1. The CDR3 is 14 amino acids. Trimming at V came to 3 bases and at J to 7 bases, leaving 5 bases not matched to a gene. Germline V gives CDR1 SGHKS, CDR2 YYEKEE (reference sequence). The CDR3 is CASSSGTGGDEAFF. In DNA form, the CDR3 reads TGTGCCAGCAGCTCGGGGACAGGGGGTGATGAAGCTTTCTTT.

The chain employs TRBV6-5 and TRBJ1-2, with 8 nucleotides matching TRBD1. The V and J ends lost 6 bases and 4 bases, in that order; junction bases with no gene match: 13. Germline loops: CDR1 MNHEY, CDR2 SVGAGI. This CDR3 has 16 amino acids. CDR3 nucleotides: TGTGCCAGCAGCCACAATCGGCAGGGGGCTAGCTATGGCTACACCTTC. Its protein product is CASSHNRQGASYGYTF.

The chain is built from TRBV5-1 and TRBJ2-3; D gene uncertain. Germline V gene sequence: CDR1 SGHRS, CDR2 YFSETQ. The CDR3 has 14 residues. The CDR3 sequence is CASYMVAGADTQYF. DNA for the CDR3: TGCGCTAGTTACATGGTAGCCGGAGCAGATACGCAGTATTTT.

V is TRBV28 and J is TRBJ2-3; the match to TRBD2 covers 13 bases. J was trimmed by 10 bases and V by 6 bases; bases with no gene match: 13. CDR3 length equals 16 residues. Germline lookup yields CDR1 MDHEN and CDR2 SYDVKM. CDR3 amino acids: CASRSGTSGDAAAQYF. In nucleotides, the CDR3 is TGTGCCAGCAGATCCGGGACTAGCGGGGACGCAGCAGCGCAGTATTTT.